This is a list of T cell receptor beta chains from one sample in a study of blood T cell repertoires in COVID-19. Profiling relied on immunoSEQ multiplex PCR, and the TCRdb table lists in-frame clones only, not all of them. The sample lists roughly 81,000 clones; 80% to 90% were seen once. The sample comprised peripheral blood. All receptors derive from an elderly man with active or convalescent COVID-19. CDR3s include the opening cysteine and the closing phenylalanine or tryptophan. Each record gives: CDR3 protein, CDR3 DNA, clone size, V gene, D gene, J gene. The D gene is left open where the match is weak. For some rows the clone size is stated as once, few or many, or as a class when expanded; others skip it.

cdr3_aa: CASSRLDGTGELFF
cdr3_nt: TGTGCCAGCAGCCGGCTAGATGGCACCGGGGAGCTGTTTTTT
clone_size: -
v_call: TRBV5-4
d_call: -
j_call: TRBJ2-2

cdr3_aa: CASSQDTGVNQPQHF
cdr3_nt: TGTGCCAGCAGCCAAGATACAGGGGTCAATCAGCCCCAGCATTTT
clone_size: -
v_call: TRBV3-1/TRBV3-2
d_call: TRBD1
j_call: TRBJ1-5

cdr3_aa: CASSGAQETQYF
cdr3_nt: TGTGCCAGCAGCGGGGCCCAAGAGACCCAGTACTTC
clone_size: -
v_call: TRBV9
d_call: -
j_call: TRBJ2-5

cdr3_aa: CASSWWAGTIYF
cdr3_nt: TGTGCCAGCAGCTGGTGGGCCGGCACCATATATTTT
clone_size: few
v_call: TRBV5-8
d_call: -
j_call: TRBJ1-3

cdr3_aa: CASSIFTGGLSSYEQYF
cdr3_nt: TGTGCCAGCAGCATCTTTACAGGGGGCCTCTCGTCCTACGAGCAGTACTTC
clone_size: -
v_call: TRBV5-6
d_call: TRBD1
j_call: TRBJ2-7

cdr3_aa: CASRMRRNYGYTF
cdr3_nt: TGCGCCAGCAGGATGAGGCGTAACTATGGCTACACCTTC
clone_size: -
v_call: TRBV5-1
d_call: -
j_call: TRBJ1-2

cdr3_aa: CAWSLDRGTEAFF
cdr3_nt: TGTGCCTGGAGTCTAGACAGGGGCACTGAAGCTTTCTTT
clone_size: once
v_call: TRBV30
d_call: TRBD1
j_call: TRBJ1-1

cdr3_aa: CTRRVRGPTEAFF
cdr3_nt: TGCACCAGAAGGGTCAGGGGTCCCACTGAAGCTTTCTTT
clone_size: once
v_call: TRBV1
d_call: -
j_call: TRBJ1-1

cdr3_aa: CASSQSRLAGNTGELFF
cdr3_nt: TGCGCCAGCAGCCAATCCAGACTAGCGGGGAACACCGGGGAGCTGTTTTTT
clone_size: -
v_call: TRBV4-1
d_call: TRBD2
j_call: TRBJ2-2

cdr3_aa: CASSRESAGNQPQHF
cdr3_nt: TGTGCCAGCAGTCGCGAGTCAGCAGGGAATCAGCCCCAGCATTTT
clone_size: -
v_call: TRBV2
d_call: -
j_call: TRBJ1-5

cdr3_aa: CSVLVSPNTGELFF
cdr3_nt: TGCAGCGTTCTAGTCAGTCCCAACACCGGGGAGCTGTTTTTT
clone_size: once
v_call: TRBV29-1
d_call: -
j_call: TRBJ2-2

cdr3_aa: CASSPKRGGGDEQYF
cdr3_nt: TGTGCCAGCAGCCCCAAGCGGGGGGGCGGGGACGAGCAGTACTTC
clone_size: -
v_call: TRBV4-2
d_call: TRBD2
j_call: TRBJ2-7

cdr3_aa: CASKYKEPEAFF
cdr3_nt: TGTGCCAGCAAGTACAAGGAGCCTGAAGCTTTCTTT
clone_size: -
v_call: TRBV6-5
d_call: -
j_call: TRBJ1-1

cdr3_aa: CATSPAGNNSPLHF
cdr3_nt: TGTGCCACCAGCCCCGCGGGGAATAATTCACCCCTCCACTTT
clone_size: -
v_call: TRBV15
d_call: -
j_call: TRBJ1-6

cdr3_aa: CAISETSGGHTTGGNEQFF
cdr3_nt: TGTGCCATCAGTGAGACTAGCGGGGGGCACACCACCGGAGGAAATGAGCAGTTCTTC
clone_size: -
v_call: TRBV10-3
d_call: TRBD2
j_call: TRBJ2-1

cdr3_aa: CASQGAHVTQPQHF
cdr3_nt: TGTGCCAGCCAGGGGGCGCATGTAACCCAGCCCCAGCATTTT
clone_size: once
v_call: TRBV28
d_call: TRBD1
j_call: TRBJ1-5

cdr3_aa: CASSQEHPLGDYGYTF
cdr3_nt: TGCGCCAGCAGCCAAGAGCACCCCTTAGGGGACTATGGCTACACCTTC
clone_size: -
v_call: TRBV4-1
d_call: -
j_call: TRBJ1-2

cdr3_aa: CASSFVGQGHEKLFF
cdr3_nt: TGTGCCAGCAGTTTTGTGGGACAGGGGCATGAAAAACTGTTTTTT
clone_size: -
v_call: TRBV28
d_call: TRBD1
j_call: TRBJ1-4

cdr3_aa: CASSYGGTELAKNIQYF
cdr3_nt: TGCGCCAGCAGCTATGGGGGGACAGAATTAGCCAAAAACATTCAGTACTTC
clone_size: -
v_call: TRBV5-1
d_call: -
j_call: TRBJ2-4